The 30 T cell receptor beta chains in this list originate from one sample, sequenced in a study of CXCR3-negative and CXCR3-positive naive CD8 T cells. What these receptors recognize is not known. Overall study results and limits: TRB CDR3s of CXCR3-positive naive cells were more hydrophobic than those of CXCR3-negative naive cells.

TRB cDNA was prepared as libraries by UMI-labeled 5' RACE. TCRdb reanalyzed the 5' RACE reads and collapses them to one entry per CDR3 protein, without DNA. Its table records about 150,000 distinct CDR3 sequences. The source material was naive CXCR3+ CD8+ T cells from blood. As for subset: CD45RO-CCR7+CD27+CD95- naive CD8+ T cells expressing CXCR3 (TNR3+). Receptors originate from a human donor in good health. Some clones in this sample may be carry-over from other donors' samples.

The V call is TRBV28, the J call TRBJ1-2; TCRdb indicates TRBD1, and absent DNA this call remains unverified. This CDR3 has 16 residues. Germline lookup yields CDR1 MDHEN and CDR2 SYDVKM. The CDR3 here is CASSRTGISANYGYTF.

The V call is TRBV3-1, the J call TRBJ2-7. CDR3 length: 13 residues. CDR1 and CDR2 from the germline V gene are LGHDT and YNNKEL (reference sequence). The CDR3 here is CASSPRRDYEQYF.

The chain combines TRBV7-9 with TRBJ2-5; TCRdb picks TRBD1, but there is no DNA to check that call. CDR3 length equals 14 residues. Germline V CDR1 and CDR2: SEHNR, FQNEAQ (reference sequence). The CDR3: CASSLRGAQETQYF.

This chain connects TRBV28 to TRBJ2-7. Looked up from germline, CDR1 is MDHEN and CDR2 is SYDVKM. The CDR3 runs to 13 residues. CDR3 sequence: CASRSRMSYEQYF.

This chain links TRBV29-1 with TRBJ2-3; no DNA is available, so the TRBD2 call from TCRdb remains unchecked. The CDR3 covers 15 residues. Germline lookup yields CDR1 SQVTM and CDR2 ANQGSEA. The CDR3 sequence is CSVVEAGDRTDTQYF.

The rearrangement links TRBV20-1 to TRBJ2-5; there is no DNA to check the TCRdb D call of TRBD2. The CDR3 runs to 14 residues. Germline assignment: CDR1 DFQATT and CDR2 SNEGSKA (reference sequence). The CDR3 reads CSAREAALGETQYF.

This sequence joins TRBV7-9 and TRBJ2-7; the D call of TRBD2 rests on TCRdb alone, since no DNA is present to check it. This CDR3 contains 15 residues. Germline CDR1 and CDR2: SEHNR and FQNEAQ (reference sequence). This CDR3 reads CASSMGLAASYEQYF.

V and J are TRBV12-3 or TRBV12-4 and TRBJ2-3; the D gene TCRdb calls, TRBD2, cannot be checked with no DNA. The CDR3 is 20 residues long. The CDR3 sequence: CASSLYLGAGDFRPRDTQYF.

This rearrangement joins TRBV11-1 to TRBJ2-1. The CDR3 loop spans 15 amino acids. Germline V gives CDR1 SGHAT, CDR2 FQDESV (reference sequence). The CDR3 is CASSLVRPAYNEQFF. Based on the CDR3 plus reference TRBV11-1 and TRBJ2-1, the full variable domain is EAEVAQSPRYKITEKSQAVAFWCDPISGHATLYWYRQILGQGPELLVQFQDESVVDDSQLPKDRFSAERLKGVDSTLKIQPAELGDSAMYLCASSLVRPAYNEQFFGPGTRLTVL.

This chain joins TRBV14 and TRBJ2-7. The germline V gene encodes CDR1 SGHDN and CDR2 FVKESK. The CDR3 sequence is 15 residues long. The CDR3 region is CASSQSHPWTYEQYF.

The gene calls are TRBV5-1 and TRBJ2-3; TCRdb calls TRBD2, which cannot be checked without DNA. CDR3 size: 15 residues. CDR1 and CDR2 (germline): SGHRS, YFSETQ. The CDR3 sequence is CASRSTSGRMDTQYF.

The CDR3 reads CASSQDWAGDYEQYF. The rearrangement links TRBV4-3 to TRBJ2-7; TCRdb selects TRBD1, and the lack of DNA leaves this call unchecked. The CDR3 runs to 15 residues. Germline CDR1 is LGHNA and CDR2 is YSLEER.

The chain recombines TRBV29-1 with TRBJ2-1; TCRdb's D call, TRBD1, is unchecked because there is no DNA. The CDR3 totals 11 residues. Germline V gene data show CDR1 as SQVTM and CDR2 as ANQGSEA. The CDR3 region is CSVELGVEQLF.

V gene TRBV11-2 combines with J gene TRBJ2-3. The CDR3 loop spans 15 amino acids. The germline CDR1 and CDR2 sequences are SGHAT and FQNNGV. Here the CDR3 reads CASSNYVVGTDTQYF.

The chain is built from TRBV12-3 or TRBV12-4 and TRBJ2-1. The CDR3 length is 15 residues. This CDR3 is CASRHDSSSYNEQFF.

The chain joins TRBV29-1 to TRBJ2-7; TCRdb names TRBD1, which stays unverified in the absence of DNA. Germline V gene lookup returns CDR1 SQVTM and CDR2 ANQGSEA. The CDR3 covers 14 residues. This CDR3 is CSVLRMGARAEQYF.

The chain combines TRBV4-1 with TRBJ2-1; absent DNA, TCRdb's TRBD2 call cannot be checked. This CDR3 is built from 14 residues. Germline CDR1 MGHRA, CDR2 YSYEKL. The CDR3: CASSQQGLGSEQFF.

The chain has TRBV12-3 or TRBV12-4 and TRBJ2-5; TCRdb gives TRBD2 as the D gene, but with no DNA this cannot be confirmed. The CDR3 is 14 amino acids. CDR3: CASTPGEAQETQYF.

The chain joins TRBV29-1 to TRBJ2-1; TCRdb's D gene call, TRBD2, goes unchecked for lack of DNA. Germline V gene sequence: CDR1 SQVTM, CDR2 ANQGSEA. CDR3 length: 16 residues. This CDR3 is CSVDGTSGSAYNEQFF.

This chain links TRBV3-1 with TRBJ2-1; TCRdb names TRBD2, which stays unverified in the absence of DNA. CDR1 LGHDT and CDR2 YNNKEL come from the germline V gene (reference sequence). The CDR3 loop spans 19 amino acids. CDR3 region: CASSQSPLSSGRPDNEQFF.

This sequence joins TRBV7-9 and TRBJ2-1; absent DNA, TCRdb's TRBD2 call cannot be checked. This CDR3 has 17 residues. Germline V lookup: CDR1 SEHNR, CDR2 FQNEAQ (reference sequence). The CDR3 here is CASSSTTGLGGYNEQFF.

The rearrangement joins TRBV19 to TRBJ2-1. The germline gives CDR1 LNHDA, CDR2 SQIVND (reference sequence). The CDR3 has 14 residues. The CDR3 spells CASSTGDSYNEQFF. The full variable domain, rest sourced from reference TRBV19 and TRBJ2-1, is DGGITQSPKYLFRKEGQNVTLSCEQNLNHDAMYWYRQDPGQGLRLIYYSQIVNDFQKGDIAEGYSVSREKKESFPLTVTSAQKNPTAFYLCASSTGDSYNEQFFGPGTRLTVL.

The V gene is TRBV16, the J gene TRBJ1-2; the D gene TCRdb calls, TRBD1, cannot be checked with no DNA. This CDR3 is built from 14 residues. The germline V gene encodes CDR1 KGHSY and CDR2 FQNENV. This CDR3 is CASSQTTGGYGYTF.

This chain uses TRBV5-5 with TRBJ1-5. Germline V gene sequence: CDR1 SGHKS, CDR2 YYEKEE (reference sequence). The CDR3 has 13 residues. The CDR3 is CASSLDSNQPQHF.

The V call is TRBV20-1, the J call TRBJ2-7; TCRdb lists TRBD2, though no DNA is available to test this call. The CDR3 covers 15 residues. Germline V CDR1 and CDR2: DFQATT, SNEGSKA (reference sequence). CDR3 sequence reads: CSARDPAGDILGQYF.

The CDR3 reads CASSQLGDNSPLHF. V is TRBV27 and J is TRBJ1-6. Germline loops: CDR1 MNHEY, CDR2 SMNVEV (reference sequence). The CDR3 has 14 residues.

V and J are TRBV7-9 and TRBJ2-3. The CDR3 extends over 15 amino acids. Germline V gene sequence: CDR1 SEHNR, CDR2 FQNEAQ (reference sequence). The chain's CDR3 is CASSLALGGTDTQYF.

The rearrangement uses TRBV29-1 and TRBJ2-3. Germline CDR1 is SQVTM and CDR2 is ANQGSEA. This CDR3 has 12 residues. Here the CDR3 reads CSVEYSTDTQYF.

The rearrangement joins TRBV7-9 to TRBJ2-7. In germline, CDR1 is SEHNR, CDR2 FQNEAQ (reference sequence). The CDR3 totals 15 residues. CDR3 region: CASSSTHGPSYEQYF.

The chain has TRBV4-3 and TRBJ2-7; absent DNA, TCRdb's TRBD2 call cannot be checked. Germline V lookup: CDR1 LGHNA, CDR2 YSLEER. This CDR3 has 15 amino acids. This CDR3 is CASSQVNGGGYEQYF.